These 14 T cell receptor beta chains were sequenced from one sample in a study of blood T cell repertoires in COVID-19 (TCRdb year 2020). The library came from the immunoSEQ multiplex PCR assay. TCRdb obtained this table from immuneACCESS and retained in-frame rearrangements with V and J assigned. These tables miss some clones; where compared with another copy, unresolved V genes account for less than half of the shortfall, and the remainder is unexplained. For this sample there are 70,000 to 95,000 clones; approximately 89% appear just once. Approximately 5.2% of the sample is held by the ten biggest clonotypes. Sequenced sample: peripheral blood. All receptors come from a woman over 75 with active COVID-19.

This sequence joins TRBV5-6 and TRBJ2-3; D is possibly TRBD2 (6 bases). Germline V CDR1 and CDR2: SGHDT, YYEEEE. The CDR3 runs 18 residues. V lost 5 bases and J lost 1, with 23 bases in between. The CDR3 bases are TGTGCCAGCAGTTTCAGTCCGACCCTAGCGAAACGCACAGATACGCAGTATTTT. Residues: CASSFSPTLAKRTDTQYF.

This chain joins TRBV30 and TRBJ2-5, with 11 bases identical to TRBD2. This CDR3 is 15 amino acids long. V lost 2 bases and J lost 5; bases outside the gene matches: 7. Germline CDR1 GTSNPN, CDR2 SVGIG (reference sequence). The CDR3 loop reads CAWSHSGRARETQYF. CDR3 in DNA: TGTGCCTGGAGTCATAGCGGGAGGGCAAGGGAGACCCAGTACTTC.

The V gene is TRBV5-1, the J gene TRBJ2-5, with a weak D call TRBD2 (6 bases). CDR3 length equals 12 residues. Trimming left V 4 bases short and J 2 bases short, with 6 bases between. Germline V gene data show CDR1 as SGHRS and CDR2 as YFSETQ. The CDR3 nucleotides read TGCGCCAGCAGCGGGACTCAAGAGACCCAGTACTTC. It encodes CASSGTQETQYF.

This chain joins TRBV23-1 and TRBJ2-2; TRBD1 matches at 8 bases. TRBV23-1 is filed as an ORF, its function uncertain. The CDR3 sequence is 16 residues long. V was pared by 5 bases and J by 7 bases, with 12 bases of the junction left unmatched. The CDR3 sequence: CASSGQDRGQNGELFF. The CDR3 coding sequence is TGCGCCAGCAGTGGTCAAGACAGGGGCCAGAACGGGGAGCTGTTTTTT.

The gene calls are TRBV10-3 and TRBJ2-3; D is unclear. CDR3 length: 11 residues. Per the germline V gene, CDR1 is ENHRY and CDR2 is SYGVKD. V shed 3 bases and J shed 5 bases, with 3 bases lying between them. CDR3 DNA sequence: TGTGCCATCAGTGACGGAGATACGCAGTATTTT. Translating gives CAISDGDTQYF.

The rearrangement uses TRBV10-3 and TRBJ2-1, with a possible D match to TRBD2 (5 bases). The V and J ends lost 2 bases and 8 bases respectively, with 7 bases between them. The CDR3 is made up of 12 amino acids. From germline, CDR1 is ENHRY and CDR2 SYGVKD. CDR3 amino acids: CAISEMEDEQFF. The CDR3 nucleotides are TGTGCCATCAGTGAGATGGAGGATGAGCAGTTCTTC.

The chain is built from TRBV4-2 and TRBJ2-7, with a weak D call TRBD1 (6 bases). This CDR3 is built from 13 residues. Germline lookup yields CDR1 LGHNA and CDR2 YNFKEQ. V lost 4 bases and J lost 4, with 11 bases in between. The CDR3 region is CASSPTGSYEQYF. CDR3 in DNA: TGTGCCAGCAGCCCCACAGGGAGTTACGAGCAGTACTTC.

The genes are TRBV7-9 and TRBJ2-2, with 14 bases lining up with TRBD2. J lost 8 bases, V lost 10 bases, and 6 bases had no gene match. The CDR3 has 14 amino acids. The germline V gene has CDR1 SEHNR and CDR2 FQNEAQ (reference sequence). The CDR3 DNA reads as TGTGCCACCCCGGGACTAGCGGGAGTAGGGGAGCTGTTTTTT. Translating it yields CATPGLAGVGELFF.

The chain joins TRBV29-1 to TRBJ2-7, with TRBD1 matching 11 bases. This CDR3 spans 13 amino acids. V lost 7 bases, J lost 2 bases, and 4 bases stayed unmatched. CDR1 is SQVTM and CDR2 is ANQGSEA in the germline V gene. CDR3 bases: TGCAGCGCGTCGGGACAGGGGGCCTACGAGCAGTACTTC. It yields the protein CSASGQGAYEQYF.

CDR3 loop: CASSIPWRDTQYF. The CDR3 bases are TGTGCCAGTAGTATTCCCTGGCGGGATACGCAGTATTTT. This rearrangement joins TRBV19 to TRBJ2-3, with D unresolved. Germline V gene sequence: CDR1 LNHDA, CDR2 SQIVND (reference sequence). Trimming cost V 3 bases and J 6 bases, with 10 bases left between them. CDR3 length: 13 residues.

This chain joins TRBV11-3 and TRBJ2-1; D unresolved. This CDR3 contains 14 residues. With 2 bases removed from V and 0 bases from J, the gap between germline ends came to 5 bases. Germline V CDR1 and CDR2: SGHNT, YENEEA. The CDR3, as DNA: TGTGCCAGCAGCTTAACGAGCTCCTACAATGAGCAGTTCTTC. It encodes CASSLTSSYNEQFF.

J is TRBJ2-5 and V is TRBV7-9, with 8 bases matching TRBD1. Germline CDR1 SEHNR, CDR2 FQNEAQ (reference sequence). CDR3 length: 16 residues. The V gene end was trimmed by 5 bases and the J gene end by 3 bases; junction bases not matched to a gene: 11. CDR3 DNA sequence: TGTGCCAGCAGCCGGATTCGACAGGGGCGTAAAGAGACCCAGTACTTC. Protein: CASSRIRQGRKETQYF.

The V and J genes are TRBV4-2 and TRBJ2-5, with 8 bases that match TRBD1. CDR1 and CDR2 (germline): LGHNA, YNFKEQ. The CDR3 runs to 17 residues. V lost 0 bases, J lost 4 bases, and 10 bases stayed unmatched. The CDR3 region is CASSQEGNAGGPETQYF. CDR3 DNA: TGTGCCAGCAGCCAAGAAGGGAACGCAGGGGGCCCAGAGACCCAGTACTTC.

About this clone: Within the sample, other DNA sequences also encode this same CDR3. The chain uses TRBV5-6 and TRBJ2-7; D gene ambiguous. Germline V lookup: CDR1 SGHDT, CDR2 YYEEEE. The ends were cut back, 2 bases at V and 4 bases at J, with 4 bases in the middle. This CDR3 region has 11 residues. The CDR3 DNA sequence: TGTGCCAGCAGCTTTACTTACGAGCAGTACTTC. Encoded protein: CASSFTYEQYF.